This entry is about one TCR beta chain. Its target is unknown. From whole blood, total RNA was isolated without any sorting of T cells. Through template switching, UMIs that included a 6-nucleotide sample barcode were added. TCRdb reanalyzed the 5' RACE reads and collapses them to one entry per CDR3 protein, without DNA. Its table records some 150,000 distinct CDR3 sequences. This CDR3 is built from 13 residues. The sample originates from a study of monozygotic twins with inflammatory bowel disease. Overall study findings and caveats: On the inverse Simpson index, IBD patients scored lower for TCRbeta diversity than healthy co-twins. IBD patients share fewer clonotypes with other people than healthy twins do, especially with disease activity.

This TCR was sampled from a human donor with ulcerative colitis or Crohn's disease, or a healthy co-twin of an affected twin (not recorded which). The chain couples TRBV12-3 or TRBV12-4 to TRBJ1-2; with no DNA, the TCRdb D assignment of TRBD1 cannot be verified. Sequences were obtained from blood. The CDR3 reads CASSTDRRGGYTF.